What follows are 30 T cell receptor beta chains derived from one specimen sequenced in a study of CD8+ T cells in alopecia areata. It was cDNA, reverse transcribed from extracted RNA, that served as the sequencing template. The assay was immunoSEQ multiplex PCR, and TCRdb's table has in-frame clones only and misses some. Found here are more than 140,000 clones, about 88% of them singletons; the top ten hold around 14%. The treatment was: oral pan-JAK inhibitor, 5-10 mg twice daily. The sequenced sample was CD8+ T cells sorted from blood, obtained at week 4, from a patient treated with tofacitinib. These TCRs come from a human donor with alopecia areata.

The genes are TRBV4-1 and TRBJ2-7; perhaps TRBD2 as D (6 bases). Trimming took 1 base from V and 6 from J, leaving 7 bases between them. The germline V gene has CDR1 MGHRA and CDR2 YSYEKL. The length of the CDR3 is 12 residues. CDR3 amino acids: CASSQVGGEQYF. Written as DNA, the CDR3 is TGCGCCAGCAGCCAAGTCGGGGGCGAGCAGTACTTC.

The rearrangement joins TRBV11-2 to TRBJ2-5; D is undetermined. This CDR3 is built from 13 residues. The V gene's germline CDR1 is SGHAT and CDR2 FQNNGV. V was cut by 3 bases and J by 5 bases, with 10 bases left in between. The CDR3 region has the DNA TGTGCCAGCAGCTTTCTCTCTCGGGAGACCCAGTACTTC. Residues: CASSFLSRETQYF.

The rearrangement joins TRBV4-1 to TRBJ2-7, with 10 positions matching TRBD2. CDR3 length equals 17 residues. The trim removed 3 bases at V and 8 bases at J, leaving 16 bases unmatched. Germline V CDR1 and CDR2: MGHRA, YSYEKL. The CDR3 DNA follows: TGCGCCAGCAGCCACCACTCGACCGGGACTAGCGCCACGCAGCAGTACTTC. This codes for CASSHHSTGTSATQQYF.

This chain joins TRBV30 and TRBJ2-2, with D unresolved. From germline, CDR1 is GTSNPN and CDR2 SVGIG (reference sequence). CDR3 length equals 12 residues. The CDR3 DNA is TGTGCTTTGTATAAAGACACCGGGGAGCTGTTTTTT. It specifies CALYKDTGELFF.

This chain links TRBV13 with TRBJ2-5; TRBD1 matches at 9 bases. From germline, CDR1 is PRHDT and CDR2 FYEKMQ (reference sequence). The CDR3 length is 14 residues. V shed 4 bases, J shed 5 bases, and the junction held 5 bases outside the gene matches. The CDR3 DNA follows: TGTGCCAGCAGCTCCGGGACAGGGACGGAGACCCAGTACTTC. Translated, it gives CASSSGTGTETQYF.

The V gene is TRBV29-1, the J gene TRBJ2-5; D is possibly TRBD2 (5 bases). In germline, CDR1 is SQVTM, CDR2 ANQGSEA. Between the trimmed V and J ends, which lost 1 base and 5 bases, there was a span of 17 bases. The CDR3 loop spans 15 amino acids. As DNA, the CDR3 is TGCAGCGTTGAAGTTACGGGCCCACCGGGGGAGACCCAGTACTTC. It is translated as CSVEVTGPPGETQYF.

The V and J genes are TRBV5-1 and TRBJ2-7, with unresolved D. The CDR3 runs 14 residues. V lost 1 base and J 2 bases, leaving 10 bases between the germline ends. Germline lookup yields CDR1 SGHRS and CDR2 YFSETQ. In DNA form, the CDR3 reads TGCGCCAGCAGCTTGTCGGCAGATCCCTACGAGCAGTACTTC. The encoded protein is CASSLSADPYEQYF.

The chain combines TRBV29-1 with TRBJ2-3; TRBD1 agrees at 8 bases. The CDR3 contains 13 residues. V shed 6 bases, J shed 6 bases, and the junction held 8 bases outside the gene matches. The V gene's germline CDR1 is SQVTM and CDR2 ANQGSEA. The CDR3, as DNA: TGCAGCGTAATCGACAGGGGTCGGGATACGCAGTATTTT. Protein: CSVIDRGRDTQYF.

V is TRBV29-1 and J is TRBJ2-7; unclear D gene. Germline loops: CDR1 SQVTM, CDR2 ANQGSEA. Between the trimmed V and J ends, which lost 4 bases and 3 bases, there was a span of 7 bases. The length of the CDR3 is 11 residues. CDR3 in DNA: TGCAGCGTTGGGCAGGACTACGAGCAGTACTTC. This encodes CSVGQDYEQYF.

The chain links TRBV7-2 to TRBJ2-7, with D possibly called TRBD1 or TRBD2 (5 bases each). The CDR3 loop spans 13 amino acids. The ends were cut back, 3 bases at V and 3 bases at J, with 9 bases in the middle. CDR1 and CDR2 (germline): SGHTA, FQGNSA. CDR3: CASSFGTVYEQYF. CDR3 sequence (DNA): TGTGCCAGCAGCTTTGGGACCGTCTACGAGCAGTACTTC.

The rearrangement uses TRBV30 and TRBJ2-1, with 8 bases matching TRBD2. CDR1 and CDR2 (germline): GTSNPN, SVGIG (reference sequence). The junction had 8 bases not matched to a gene; V was cut back by 0 bases and J by 4 bases. The CDR3 sequence is 16 residues long. The CDR3 protein is CAWSVPYGGGYNEQFF. The DNA of the CDR3 is TGTGCCTGGAGTGTACCCTATGGCGGGGGGTACAATGAGCAGTTCTTC.

Here the CDR3 reads CASSLFGGLNEQFF. CDR3 bases: TGTGCCAGCAGCTTATTCGGGGGGCTGAATGAGCAGTTCTTC. The V call is TRBV7-2, the J call TRBJ2-1; D perhaps matches TRBD2 (7 bases). This CDR3 is built from 14 residues. V was pared by 2 bases and J by 7 bases, with 12 bases between. Germline loops: CDR1 SGHTA, CDR2 FQGNSA.

This chain uses TRBV5-4 with TRBJ1-2, with 7 bases matching TRBD1. CDR1 is SGHNT and CDR2 is YYREEE in the germline V gene (reference sequence). The trim removed 4 bases at V and 1 base at J, leaving 7 bases unmatched. The CDR3 is 15 amino acids. The chain's CDR3 is CASSERDRVNYGYTF. The CDR3 DNA is TGTGCCAGCAGCGAGAGAGACAGGGTTAACTATGGCTACACCTTC. Looking up the rest from reference TRBV5-4 and TRBJ1-2 gives the full variable domain: ETGVTQSPTHLIKTRGQQVTLRCSSQSGHNTVSWYQQALGQGPQFIFQYYREEENGRGNFPPRFSGLQFPNYSSELNVNALELDDSALYLCASSERDRVNYGYTFGSGTRLTVV.

This clone was found a few times. The chain links TRBV5-5 to TRBJ1-3, with 7 positions matching TRBD1. There are 15 residues in the CDR3. CDR1 is SGHKS and CDR2 is YYEKEE in the germline V gene (reference sequence). V lost 4 bases to trimming and J lost 1 base; unmatched junction nucleotides: 5. For the CDR3, the DNA is TGTGCCAGCAGCACAGGGGACAGTTCTGGAAACACCATATATTTT. This sequence encodes CASSTGDSSGNTIYF. The full variable domain, completed using reference TRBV5-5 and TRBJ1-3, is DAGVTQSPTHLIKTRGQQVTLRCSPISGHKSVSWYQQVLGQGPQFIFQYYEKEERGRGNFPDRFSARQFPNYSSELNVNALLLGDSALYLCASSTGDSSGNTIYFGEGSWLTVV.

The CDR3: CASSPRPGSGTDTQYF. As DNA, the CDR3 is TGTGCCAGCTCACCGCGACCGGGCAGCGGCACAGATACGCAGTATTTT. The gene calls are TRBV18 and TRBJ2-3; D ambiguous. The V and J ends lost 3 bases and 1 base respectively, with 14 bases between them. The CDR3 totals 16 residues. Germline V gene lookup returns CDR1 KGHSH and CDR2 LQKENI. The full variable domain, in which reference TRBV18 and TRBJ2-3 provide the parts outside the CDR3, is NAGVMQNPRHLVRRRGQEARLRCSPMKGHSHVYWYRQLPEEGLKFMVYLQKENIIDESGMPKERFSAEFPKEGPSILRIQQVVRGDSAAYFCASSPRPGSGTDTQYFGPGTRLTVL.

The chain combines TRBV11-2 with TRBJ1-5, with 7 bases matching TRBD1. V gave up 3 bases and J gave up 5 bases; unmatched junction bases: 4. Germline-derived CDR1 and CDR2 are SGHAT and FQNNGV. This CDR3 spans 14 amino acids. The CDR3 nucleotides are TGTGCCAGCAGCTTGGGACAGCTACATCAGCCCCAGCATTTT. Its protein product is CASSLGQLHQPQHF.

The V and J genes are TRBV5-1 and TRBJ2-7, with 8 bases fitting TRBD2. J lost 5 bases, V lost 5 bases, and 0 bases had no gene match. The CDR3 runs 11 residues. Germline V gene data show CDR1 as SGHRS and CDR2 as YFSETQ. The CDR3 reads CASRAGDEQYF. The CDR3 DNA follows: TGCGCCAGCAGAGCGGGGGACGAGCAGTACTTC.

This chain joins TRBV27 and TRBJ2-3; 13 nucleotides line up with TRBD2. The CDR3 is made up of 18 amino acids. Germline loops: CDR1 MNHEY, CDR2 SMNVEV (reference sequence). V shed 5 bases and J 5 bases; nucleotides not matched to a gene: 13. CDR3 in amino acids: CASSPPAGLAGDRDTQYF. The CDR3 bases are TGTGCCAGCAGTCCGCCGGCAGGACTAGCGGGGGACAGAGATACGCAGTATTTT.

This sequence joins TRBV30 and TRBJ2-1, with 8 nucleotides matching TRBD1. Germline CDR1 is GTSNPN and CDR2 is SVGIG (reference sequence). The CDR3 runs 15 residues. The junction had 6 bases not matched to a gene; V was cut back by 0 bases and J by 5 bases. The CDR3 bases are TGTGCCTGGAGTGTAGGACAGGGTGTGCACAATGAGCAGTTCTTC. Its translation is CAWSVGQGVHNEQFF.

The chain uses TRBV30 and TRBJ2-1, with 8 nucleotides matching TRBD2. Germline V gives CDR1 GTSNPN, CDR2 SVGIG (reference sequence). J was trimmed by 3 bases and V by 2 bases; bases with no gene match: 3. There are 14 residues in the CDR3. For the CDR3, the DNA is TGTGCCTGGAGTCTAACTAGCGGCTACAATGAGCAGTTCTTC. Protein: CAWSLTSGYNEQFF.

This chain joins TRBV27 and TRBJ1-1, with 8 bases matching TRBD1. V was pared by 6 bases and J by 4 bases, with 7 bases of the junction left unmatched. CDR3 length: 14 residues. Looked up from germline, CDR1 is MNHEY and CDR2 is SMNVEV (reference sequence). Here the CDR3 DNA reads TGTGCCAGCAGAGAGGGTACAGGGGGCACTGAAGCTTTCTTT. Translation gives CASREGTGGTEAFF.

V gene TRBV9 combines with J gene TRBJ1-1, with no clear D. The germline gives CDR1 SGDLS, CDR2 YYNGEE. The CDR3 spans 14 residues. V was shortened by 3 bases and J by 1 base, with 10 bases between the two germline ends. Written as DNA, the CDR3 is TGTGCCAGCAGCGGGCGAGACGGGAACACTGAAGCTTTCTTT. This gives the protein CASSGRDGNTEAFF.

The V gene is TRBV9, the J gene TRBJ1-2; D not certain. Germline V gene lookup returns CDR1 SGDLS and CDR2 YYNGEE. This CDR3 has 12 amino acids. Trimming left V 4 bases short and J 4 bases short, with 8 bases between. The CDR3 protein is CASSTRSYGYTF. CDR3 DNA sequence: TGTGCCAGCAGCACGAGGTCCTATGGCTACACCTTC.

This sequence joins TRBV28 and TRBJ2-3, with 9 bases fitting TRBD2. The V and J ends lost 6 bases and 7 bases, in that order; junction bases with no gene match: 11. Per the germline V gene, CDR1 is MDHEN and CDR2 is SYDVKM. This CDR3 has 15 amino acids. CDR3: CASSRVAGEQNTQYF. The DNA for the CDR3 is TGTGCCAGCAGCCGCGTAGCGGGAGAACAAAATACGCAGTATTTT.

The chain employs TRBV29-1 and TRBJ2-1, with TRBD1 identical over 7 bases. Germline CDR1 is SQVTM and CDR2 is ANQGSEA. V dropped 7 bases and J dropped 6; count of bases not matched to a gene: 6. The CDR3 consists of 12 residues. The CDR3 DNA reads TGCAGCGCCTTGGGGGACAGCAATGAGCAGTTCTTC. It codes for CSALGDSNEQFF.

In this sample, this clone turned up once. The chain uses TRBV9 and TRBJ2-1; no clear D. The CDR3 loop spans 10 amino acids. CDR1 is SGDLS, CDR2 YYNGEE, per germline. The V end lost 4 bases, the J end lost 8 bases, and 4 bases lay between the germline ends. The CDR3 region is CASSPYEQFF. CDR3 in DNA: TGTGCCAGCAGCCCTTATGAGCAGTTCTTC. The full variable domain, its missing parts supplied by reference TRBV9 and TRBJ2-1, is DSGVTQTPKHLITATGQRVTLRCSPRSGDLSVYWYQQSLDQGLQFLIQYYNGEERAKGNILERFSAQQFPDLHSELNLSSLELGDSALYFCASSPYEQFFGPGTRLTVL.

The rearrangement joins TRBV14 to TRBJ1-6; D is undetermined. Germline-derived CDR1 and CDR2 are SGHDN and FVKESK. CDR3 length equals 12 residues. Trimming took 4 bases from V and 10 from J, leaving 8 bases between them. In DNA, the CDR3 is TGTGCCAGCAGCCTGTGGGGATCACCCCTCCACTTT. Translation: CASSLWGSPLHF.

The chain joins TRBV5-1 to TRBJ2-3, with TRBD1 as a possible D gene (6 bases). The CDR3 is made up of 15 amino acids. Per the germline V gene, CDR1 is SGHRS and CDR2 is YFSETQ. V lost 6 bases, J lost 1 base, and 15 bases lay in between. The CDR3 coding sequence is TGCGCCAGCATCCGGGACAACCCTGGCACAGATACGCAGTATTTT. Translation gives CASIRDNPGTDTQYF.

This clone was detected only once. The chain has TRBV6-5 and TRBJ2-2, with D perhaps TRBD1 (6 bases). Deletions cut 0 bases from V and 7 bases from J, with 6 bases between. Germline lookup yields CDR1 MNHEY and CDR2 SVGAGI. The CDR3 sequence is 13 residues long. CDR3 DNA: TGTGCCAGCAGTTACTCGGACAGCGGGGAGCTGTTTTTT. It codes for CASSYSDSGELFF.

The chain uses TRBV7-6 and TRBJ1-1; D ambiguous. The CDR3 covers 14 residues. Germline CDR1 reads SGHVS; CDR2 reads FNYEAQ. V shed 1 base and J shed 1 base, with 7 bases lying between them. CDR3 DNA: TGTGCCAGCAGCTTAGTAACGAGGAACACTGAAGCTTTCTTT. It is translated as CASSLVTRNTEAFF.